The clone carrying this T cell receptor (beta chain) turned up a few times. Its specificity is not known. The CDR3 is 14 amino acids. Germline-derived CDR1 and CDR2 are SGHRS and YFSETQ. The V end was cut by 2 bases, the J end by 7 bases, with 12 bases between. The sample comes from a study of identical twins. TCRdb called the 5' RACE reads again in MiXCR, with one record for every CDR3 protein. This table has about 530,000 distinct CDR3 sequences, approximately 20% appearing once. Overall study results and limits: Low generation-probability sequences were in excess among twin-shared out-of-frame alpha sequences. Twins shared beta out-of-frame sequences in excess, but this excess was weaker. One should note that invariant MAIT and iNKT cells could partly confound zero-insertion analyses. Whereas memory repertoires showed no such difference, abundant cord blood beta clonotypes carried fewer insertions.

Separately, the same data were catalogued under a study of yellow fever vaccine responses in identical twins.

The chain combines TRBV5-1 with TRBJ1-4; perhaps TRBD1 as D (6 bases). This sequence originates from a woman in her late teens or twenties in good health. The source material was CD4+ T cells sorted from blood. The CDR3 is CASSLLGAGEKLFF. Written as DNA, the CDR3 is TGCGCCAGCAGCTTACTGGGGGCAGGTGAAAAACTGTTTTTT.